This TCR beta chain was sequenced during a study of blood T cell repertoires in COVID-19. Looking at the study overall: Spain, Italy and the United States supplied samples that represented acute and convalescent COVID-19. PBMCs, B-cell-depleted T cells, or T cells were the source of the cDNA or gDNA that made up the material.

Between the trimmed V and J ends, which lost 4 bases and 4 bases, there was a span of 16 bases. This CDR3 has 15 amino acids. From germline, CDR1 is MNHEY and CDR2 SMNVEV (reference sequence). In the authors' methods: Counts of nucleated cells, estimated from reference gene primer amplification, were obtained. The assay was immunoSEQ multiplex PCR, and TCRdb's table has in-frame clones only and misses some. V and J calls plus clone size are reproduced from that table; the DNA served to infer D and trimming. Among some 300,000 clones, approximately 86% were seen once, and the ten largest hold 13%. Seattle-derived patients entered the study during active infection and were followed longitudinally.

What was sequenced was peripheral blood. The genes are TRBV27 and TRBJ1-2; tentative D call: TRBD1 (6 bases). The clonotype comes from a woman between 65 and 79 years old with COVID-19, enrolled during active disease. The CDR3 sequence is CASSSPGEGVYGYTF. The CDR3 coding sequence is TGTGCCAGCAGTTCCCCCGGGGAGGGGGTCTATGGCTACACCTTC.